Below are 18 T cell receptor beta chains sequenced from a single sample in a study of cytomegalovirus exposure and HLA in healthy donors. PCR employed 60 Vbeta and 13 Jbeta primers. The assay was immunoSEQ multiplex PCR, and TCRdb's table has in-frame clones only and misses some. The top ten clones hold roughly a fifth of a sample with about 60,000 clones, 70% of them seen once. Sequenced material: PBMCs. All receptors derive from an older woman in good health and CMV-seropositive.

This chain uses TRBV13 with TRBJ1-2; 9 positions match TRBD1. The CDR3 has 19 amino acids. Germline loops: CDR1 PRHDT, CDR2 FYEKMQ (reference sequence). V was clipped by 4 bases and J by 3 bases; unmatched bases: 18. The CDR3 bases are TGTGCCAGCAGCTGGGGGCCGGGACAGGGAGAGGAGTTGCACTATGGCTACACCTTC. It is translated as CASSWGPGQGEELHYGYTF.

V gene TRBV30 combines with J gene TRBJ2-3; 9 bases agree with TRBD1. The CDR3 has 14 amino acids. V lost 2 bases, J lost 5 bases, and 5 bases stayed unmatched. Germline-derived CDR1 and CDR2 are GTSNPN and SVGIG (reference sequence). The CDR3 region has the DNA TGTGCCTGGAGTCGGGGACAGGGAGGAGATACGCAGTATTTT. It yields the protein CAWSRGQGGDTQYF. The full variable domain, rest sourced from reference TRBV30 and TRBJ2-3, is SQTIHQWPATLVQPVGSPLSLECTVEGTSNPNLYWYRQAAGRGLQLLFYSVGIGQISSEVPQNLSASRPQDRQFILSSKKLLLSDSGFYLCAWSRGQGGDTQYFGPGTRLTVL.

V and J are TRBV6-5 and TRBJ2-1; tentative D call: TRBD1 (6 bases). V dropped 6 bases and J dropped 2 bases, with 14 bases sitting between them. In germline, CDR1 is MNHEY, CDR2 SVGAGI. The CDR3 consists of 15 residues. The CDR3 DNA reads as TGTGCCAGCAGCCACGGACAGCCCCCCTACAATGAGCAGTTCTTC. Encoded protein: CASSHGQPPYNEQFF.

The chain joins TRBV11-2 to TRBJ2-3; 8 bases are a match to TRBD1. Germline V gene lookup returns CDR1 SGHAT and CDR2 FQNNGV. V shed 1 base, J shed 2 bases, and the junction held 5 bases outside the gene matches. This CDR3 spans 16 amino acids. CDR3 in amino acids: CASSLGGDRYTDTQYF. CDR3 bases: TGTGCCAGCAGCTTAGGGGGGGACAGGTACACAGATACGCAGTATTTT. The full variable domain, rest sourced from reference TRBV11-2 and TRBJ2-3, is EAGVAQSPRYKIIEKRQSVAFWCNPISGHATLYWYQQILGQGPKLLIQFQNNGVVDDSQLPKDRFSAERLKGVDSTLKIQPAKLEDSAVYLCASSLGGDRYTDTQYFGPGTRLTVL.

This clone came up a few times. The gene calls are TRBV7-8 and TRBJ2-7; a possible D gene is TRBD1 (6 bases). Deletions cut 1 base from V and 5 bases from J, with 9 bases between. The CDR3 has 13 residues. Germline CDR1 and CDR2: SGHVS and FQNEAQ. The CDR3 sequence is CASSLDRAHEQYF. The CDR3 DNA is TGTGCCAGCAGCTTAGACAGGGCCCACGAGCAGTACTTC.

Written as DNA, the CDR3 is TGTGCCAGTAGTATCCGGGATTGGTTTATGAACACTGAAGCTTTCTTT. It translates to CASSIRDWFMNTEAFF. This chain links TRBV19 with TRBJ1-1; D remains ambiguous. Deletions cut 3 bases from V and 0 bases from J, with 14 bases between. The CDR3 runs 16 residues. Germline loops: CDR1 LNHDA, CDR2 SQIVND (reference sequence).

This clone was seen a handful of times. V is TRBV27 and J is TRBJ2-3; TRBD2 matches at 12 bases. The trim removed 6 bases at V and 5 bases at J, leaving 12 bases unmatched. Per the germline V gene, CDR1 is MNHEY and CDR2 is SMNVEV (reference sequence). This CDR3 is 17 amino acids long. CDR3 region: CASREPRTSGVLDTQYF. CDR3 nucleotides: TGTGCCAGCAGAGAGCCCCGGACTAGCGGGGTGCTAGATACGCAGTATTTT.

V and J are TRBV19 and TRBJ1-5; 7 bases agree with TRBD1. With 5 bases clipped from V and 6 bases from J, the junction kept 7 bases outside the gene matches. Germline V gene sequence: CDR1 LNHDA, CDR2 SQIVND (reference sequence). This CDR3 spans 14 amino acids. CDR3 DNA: TGTGCCAGTAGTCCACGACAGGGAACTCAGCCCCAGCATTTT. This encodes CASSPRQGTQPQHF.

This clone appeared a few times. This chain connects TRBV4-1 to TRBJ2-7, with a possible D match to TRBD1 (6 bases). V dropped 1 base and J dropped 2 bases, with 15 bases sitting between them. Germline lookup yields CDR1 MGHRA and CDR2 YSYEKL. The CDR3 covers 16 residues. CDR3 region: CASSQGTGTLTYEQYF. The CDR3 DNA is TGCGCCAGCAGCCAAGGCACCGGGACATTGACCTACGAGCAGTACTTC.

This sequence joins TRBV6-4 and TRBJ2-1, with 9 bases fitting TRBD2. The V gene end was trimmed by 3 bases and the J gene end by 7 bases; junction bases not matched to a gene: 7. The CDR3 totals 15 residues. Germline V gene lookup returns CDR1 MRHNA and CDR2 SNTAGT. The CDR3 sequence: CASSEWRGGRNEQFF. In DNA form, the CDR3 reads TGTGCCAGCAGTGAGTGGCGGGGGGGACGTAATGAGCAGTTCTTC.

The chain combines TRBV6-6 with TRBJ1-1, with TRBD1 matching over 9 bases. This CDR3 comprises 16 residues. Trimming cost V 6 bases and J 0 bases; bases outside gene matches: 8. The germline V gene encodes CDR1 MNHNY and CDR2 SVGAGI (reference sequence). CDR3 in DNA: TGTGCCAGCAGAACCGGACAGGGGCGCTTGAACACTGAAGCTTTCTTT. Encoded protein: CASRTGQGRLNTEAFF.

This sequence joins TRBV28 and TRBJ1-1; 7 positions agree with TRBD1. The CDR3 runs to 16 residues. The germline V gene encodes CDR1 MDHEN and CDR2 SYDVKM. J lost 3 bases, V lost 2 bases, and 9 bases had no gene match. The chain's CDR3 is CASSLIFEGADTEAFF. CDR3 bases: TGTGCCAGCAGTTTAATATTTGAGGGGGCGGACACTGAAGCTTTCTTT.

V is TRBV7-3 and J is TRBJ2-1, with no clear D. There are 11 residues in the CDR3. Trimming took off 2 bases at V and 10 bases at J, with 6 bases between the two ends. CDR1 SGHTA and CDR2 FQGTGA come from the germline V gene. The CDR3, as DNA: TGTGCCAGCAGCTTAGGCTCAGAGCAGTTCTTC. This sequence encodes CASSLGSEQFF.

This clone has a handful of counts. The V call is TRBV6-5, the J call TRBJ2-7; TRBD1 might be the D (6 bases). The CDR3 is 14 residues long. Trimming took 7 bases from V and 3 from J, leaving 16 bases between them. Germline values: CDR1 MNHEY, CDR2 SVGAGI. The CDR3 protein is CASTPPGERYEQYF. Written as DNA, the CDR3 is TGTGCCAGCACTCCTCCAGGGGAGCGCTACGAGCAGTACTTC.

The CDR3 protein is CASSMALSRGSGNTIYF. CDR3 in DNA: TGTGCCAGTAGTATGGCCCTCTCCCGGGGATCGGGAAACACCATATATTTT. This chain uses TRBV19 with TRBJ1-3; D is unclear. Trimming shortened V by 3 bases and J by 4 bases, and 19 bases separated the two germline ends. CDR3 length equals 17 residues. Germline CDR1 reads LNHDA; CDR2 reads SQIVND (reference sequence).

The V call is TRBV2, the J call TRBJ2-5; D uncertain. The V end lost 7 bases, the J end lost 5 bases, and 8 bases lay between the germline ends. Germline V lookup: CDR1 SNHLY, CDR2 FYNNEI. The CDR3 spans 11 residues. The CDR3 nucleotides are TGTGCCAGCAATGCCGGGGAGACCCAGTACTTC. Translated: CASNAGETQYF.

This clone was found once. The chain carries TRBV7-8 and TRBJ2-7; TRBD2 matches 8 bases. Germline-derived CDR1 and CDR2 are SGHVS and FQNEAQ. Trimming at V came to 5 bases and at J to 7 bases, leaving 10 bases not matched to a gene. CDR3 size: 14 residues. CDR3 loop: CASSEYGTRGEQYF. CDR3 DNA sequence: TGTGCCAGCAGCGAATACGGGACTAGGGGGGAGCAGTACTTC. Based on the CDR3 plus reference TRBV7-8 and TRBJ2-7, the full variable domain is GAGVSQSPRYKVAKRGQDVALRCDPISGHVSLFWYQQALGQGPEFLTYFQNEAQLDKSGLPSDRFFAERPEGSVSTLKIQRTQQEDSAVYLCASSEYGTRGEQYFGPGTRLTVT.

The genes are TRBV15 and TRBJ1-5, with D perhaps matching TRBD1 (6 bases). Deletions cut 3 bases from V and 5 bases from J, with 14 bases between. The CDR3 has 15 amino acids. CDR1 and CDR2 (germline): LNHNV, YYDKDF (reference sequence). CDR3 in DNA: TGTGCCACCAGCAGGGATACAGGGTGGGATCAGCCCCAGCATTTT. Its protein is CATSRDTGWDQPQHF.